This T cell receptor (beta chain) was found in a study of blood T cell repertoires in COVID-19. In the study overall: COVID-19 samples, acute and convalescent, were from the United States, Italy and Spain. T cells, B-cell-depleted T cells, or PBMCs supplied cDNA or gDNA.

In the authors' workflow: Using reference gene primer amplification, nucleated cell counts were estimated. Profiled with immunoSEQ multiplex PCR; TCRdb holds only in-frame clones, not every one. The V and J calls and clone size were taken over from that table, and D and trimming were inferred from the DNA. The table includes 65,000 to 90,000 clones, about nine tenths detected once. CDR1 is MNHNY and CDR2 is SVGAGI in the germline V gene (reference sequence). Trimming cost V 2 bases and J 5 bases, with 9 bases left between them. This CDR3 is built from 13 residues. This clone appeared once. The clonotype was recovered from a woman in her late teens or twenties with acute or convalescent COVID-19. The gene calls are TRBV6-6 and TRBJ1-1; D uncertain. Sequenced input: peripheral blood. The DNA for the CDR3 is TGTGCCAGCAGTTACGAGGGTAGAACTGAAGCTTTCTTT. Encoded protein: CASSYEGRTEAFF.